This TCR beta chain was observed in a study of identical twins. Findings and caveats of the study: Invariant MAIT and iNKT cells could partly confound zero-insertion analyses. Less excess twin sharing appeared in beta out-of-frame sequences. The models systematically underestimated how much out-of-frame TCR alpha was shared in monozygotic twins.

TCRdb independently ran MiXCR on the 5' RACE reads; one entry per CDR3 protein. The sample includes nearly 650,000 distinct CDR3 sequences, about 7.1% of them seen just once. V shed 6 bases and J 1 base; nucleotides not matched to a gene: 10. This CDR3 comprises 16 residues. Germline V gives CDR1 MNHNS, CDR2 SASEGT. Healthy Caucasians, and only they, were the donors. The sample holds many counts of this clonotype. Antigen specificity is unknown. This same sample was also part of a study on yellow fever vaccine responses in identical twins.

The source is a woman younger than 30 in good health. Sequencing used PBMCs. V usage is TRBV6-1 and J usage is TRBJ1-1, with 8 bases identical to TRBD1. This CDR3 is CASSFGQGRGNTEAFF. The CDR3 DNA is TGTGCCAGCAGCTTCGGACAGGGTCGAGGGAACACTGAAGCTTTCTTT.